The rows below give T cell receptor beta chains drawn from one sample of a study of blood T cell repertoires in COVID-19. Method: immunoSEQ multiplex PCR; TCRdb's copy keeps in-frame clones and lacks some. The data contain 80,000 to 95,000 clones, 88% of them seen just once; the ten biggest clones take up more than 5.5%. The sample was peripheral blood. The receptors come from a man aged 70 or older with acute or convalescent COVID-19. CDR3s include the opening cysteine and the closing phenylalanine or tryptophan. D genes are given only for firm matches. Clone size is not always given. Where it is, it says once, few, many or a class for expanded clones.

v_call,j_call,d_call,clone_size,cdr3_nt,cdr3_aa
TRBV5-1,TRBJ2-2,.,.,TGCGCCAGCAGTGACAGGATCACCGGGGAGCTGTTTTTT,CASSDRITGELFF
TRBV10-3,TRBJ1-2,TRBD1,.,TGTGCCACCGGCGGAGCCAGACAGGGGGCGGGTGGTGGCTACACCTTC,CATGGARQGAGGGYTF
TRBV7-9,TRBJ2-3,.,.,TGTGCCAGCAGCTCGGAGGGACCGCTGAGCTTTACGCAGTATTTT,CASSSEGPLSFTQYF
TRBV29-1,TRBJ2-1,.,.,TGCAGCGTTGACGGTAGCTCTAGCTCCTACAATGAGCAGTTCTTC,CSVDGSSSSYNEQFF
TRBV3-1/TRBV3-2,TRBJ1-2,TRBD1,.,TGTGCCAGCAGCCAAGCCGGTCCGGGACAGGCGGACTCCTATGGCTACACCTTC,CASSQAGPGQADSYGYTF
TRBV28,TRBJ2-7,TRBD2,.,TGTGCCACCGTCACCTCGGCTAGCGGGATGTACGAGCAGTACTTC,CATVTSASGMYEQYF
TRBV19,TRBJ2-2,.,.,TGTGCCAGTAGTAATGTCAGGGGCAACGGGGAGCTGTTTTTT,CASSNVRGNGELFF
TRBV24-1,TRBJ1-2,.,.,TGTGCCACCAGTGATTTGCGGGGCTACACCTTC,CATSDLRGYTF
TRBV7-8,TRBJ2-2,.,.,TGTGCCAGCAGCAAACCGACAGCCGTGGAGCTGTTTTTT,CASSKPTAVELFF
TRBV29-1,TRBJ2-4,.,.,TGCAGCGTTGAACAGGGAAACATTCAGTACTTC,CSVEQGNIQYF
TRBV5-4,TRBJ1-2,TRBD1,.,TGTGCCAGCAGCTTGAGGAATCTACAGGGGGCGGAAGGCTACACCTTC,CASSLRNLQGAEGYTF
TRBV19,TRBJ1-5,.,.,TGTGCCAGTGCAGAGGGGGTGAAACATAGCAATCAGCCCCAGCATTTT,CASAEGVKHSNQPQHF
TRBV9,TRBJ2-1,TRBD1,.,TGTGCCAGCCCAGCCGGGACAGGGCTTAGTTCCTACAATGAGCAGTTCTTC,CASPAGTGLSSYNEQFF
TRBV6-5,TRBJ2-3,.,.,TGTGCCAGCAGGAATACAGGGTTTCGCACAGATACGCAGTATTTT,CASRNTGFRTDTQYF
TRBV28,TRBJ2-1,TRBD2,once,TGTGCCAGCAGACTGACTAGCGGGAGGGCCTCATACAATGAGCAGTTCTTC,CASRLTSGRASYNEQFF
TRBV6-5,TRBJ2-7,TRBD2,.,TGTGCCAGCAGCTCTTTAGCTAGCGGATCCTACGAGCAGTACTTC,CASSSLASGSYEQYF
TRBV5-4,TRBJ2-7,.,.,TGTGCCAGCAGCTTGGGGCAGGTGAGCTCCTACGAGCAGTACTTC,CASSLGQVSSYEQYF
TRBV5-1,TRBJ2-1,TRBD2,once,TGCGCCAGCAGCTTGGGGGGACTAGCGGGTAATGAGCAGTTCTTC,CASSLGGLAGNEQFF
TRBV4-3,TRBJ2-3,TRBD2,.,TGCGCCAGCAGCCAAGACGGGCCTAGCGGGTACACAGATACGCAGTATTTT,CASSQDGPSGYTDTQYF
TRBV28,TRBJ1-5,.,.,TGTGCCAGCAGTTTCAGGTTCAGCAATCAGCCCCAGCATTTT,CASSFRFSNQPQHF
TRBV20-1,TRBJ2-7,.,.,TGCAGTGCTAGTGGAGATGGAGCCTACGAGCAGTACTTC,CSASGDGAYEQYF
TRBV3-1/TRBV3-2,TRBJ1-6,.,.,TGTGCCAGCAGCCTCCTGGACACCAGGGTTTCACCCCTCCACTTT,CASSLLDTRVSPLHF
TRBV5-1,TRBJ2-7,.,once,TGCGCCAGCAGCCCAGAGGGACACGGCTACGAGCAGTACTTC,CASSPEGHGYEQYF
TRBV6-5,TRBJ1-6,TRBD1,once,TGTGCCAGCAGTTACTCGAACAGGGGGGATTCACCCCTCCACTTT,CASSYSNRGDSPLHF
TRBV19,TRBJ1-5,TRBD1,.,TGTGCCAGTTCCTTTGGCTCCGGGACAGGGACTGTTCAGCCCCAGCATTTT,CASSFGSGTGTVQPQHF
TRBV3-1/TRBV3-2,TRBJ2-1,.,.,TGTGCCAGCAGCCAAGTTCAGAATGAGCAGTTCTTC,CASSQVQNEQFF
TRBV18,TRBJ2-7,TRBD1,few,TGTGCCAGCTCACTAGGGACAGGCTACACCTACGAGCAGTACTTC,CASSLGTGYTYEQYF
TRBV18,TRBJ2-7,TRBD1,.,TGTGCCAGCTCCCTCATGATGGGGACAGGTAATTCCTACGAGCAGTACTTC,CASSLMMGTGNSYEQYF
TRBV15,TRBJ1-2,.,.,TGTGCCACCAGCAGCCTAGGGGGTAGGGCCGTTGGCTACACCTTC,CATSSLGGRAVGYTF
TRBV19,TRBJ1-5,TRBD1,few,TGTGCCAGTAGTATCTTGACAGGGAATAGTTACAAACGTAGCAATCAGCCCCAGCATTTT,CASSILTGNSYKRSNQPQHF
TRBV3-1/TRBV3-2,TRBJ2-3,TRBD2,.,TGTGCCAGCAGCCAATGGGCTGCGGGGGGGACAGATACGCAGTATTTT,CASSQWAAGGTDTQYF
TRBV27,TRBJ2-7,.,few,TGTGCCAGCAGTACGATGGGACACCCCGCGGACGAGCAGTACTTC,CASSTMGHPADEQYF
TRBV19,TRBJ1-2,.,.,TGTGCCAGTAGTATTGGTCCCACAGTAAACTATGGCTACACCTTC,CASSIGPTVNYGYTF
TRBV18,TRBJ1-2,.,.,TGTGCCAGCTCACCGGGCGTCCTTCTCGACGGCTACACCTTC,CASSPGVLLDGYTF
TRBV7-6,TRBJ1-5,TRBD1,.,TGTGCCAGCAGCACCTCGGACAGGCAGCCCCAGCATTTT,CASSTSDRQPQHF
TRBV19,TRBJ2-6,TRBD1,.,TGTGCCAGTAGTCGCAGACAGGGCTCCCTATCTGGGGCCAACGTCCTGACTTTC,CASSRRQGSLSGANVLTF
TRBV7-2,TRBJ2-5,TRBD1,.,TGTGCCAGCAGCTTAGAGGGGACAGGGGCCCAGTACTTC,CASSLEGTGAQYF
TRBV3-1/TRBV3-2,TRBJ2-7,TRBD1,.,TGTGCCAGCAGCCAAGATCGGGGACAGGGGGTTTACGAGCAGTACTTC,CASSQDRGQGVYEQYF
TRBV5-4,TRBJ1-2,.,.,TGTGCCAGCAGCTTGGCCAATAGGGGCAGGGCGGTGGATTTGGGCTATGGCTACACCTTC,CASSLANRGRAVDLGYGYTF
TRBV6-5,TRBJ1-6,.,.,TGTGCCAGCAGTTATGAGGGTCAGCCTTTTTCACCCCTCCACTTT,CASSYEGQPFSPLHF
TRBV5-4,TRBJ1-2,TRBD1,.,TGTGCCAGCAGCGCCAGCCGGGACAGCTATGGCTACACCTTC,CASSASRDSYGYTF
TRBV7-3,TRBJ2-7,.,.,TGTGCCAGCAGCTTAACTCAGGGCGAGCAGTACTTC,CASSLTQGEQYF
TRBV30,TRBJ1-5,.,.,TGTGCCTGGAGTGTAATGGGGGCTATTAGCAATCAGCCCCAGCATTTT,CAWSVMGAISNQPQHF
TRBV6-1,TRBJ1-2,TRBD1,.,TGTGCCAGCAGTGAACGACAGGGAAATCTCTATGGCTACACCTTC,CASSERQGNLYGYTF
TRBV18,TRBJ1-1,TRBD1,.,TGTGCCAGCTCACCCGTAGGGACAGCGAACACTGAAGCTTTCTTT,CASSPVGTANTEAFF
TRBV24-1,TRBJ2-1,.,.,TGTGCCACCAGTGATTTGTGGACATCCGGTAATGAGCAGTTCTTC,CATSDLWTSGNEQFF
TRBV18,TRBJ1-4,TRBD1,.,TGTGCCAGCTCAAACACGCGACAGGGATTGGGAGCTAATGAAAAACTGTTTTTT,CASSNTRQGLGANEKLFF
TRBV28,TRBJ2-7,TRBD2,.,TGTGCCAGCAGTTTCCAGAGCGGGGGGGTGCGCGAGCAGTACTTC,CASSFQSGGVREQYF
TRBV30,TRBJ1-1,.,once,TGTGCCTGGAGTGTTATGACAGGGAACACTGAAGCTTTCTTT,CAWSVMTGNTEAFF
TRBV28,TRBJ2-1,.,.,TGTGCCACTCAGGGTTCCCTCGGCTACAATGAGCAGTTCTTC,CATQGSLGYNEQFF
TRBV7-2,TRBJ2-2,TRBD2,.,TGTGCCAGCAGCTTAGATTGGGAGCGGGGGACGGCCGGGGAGCTGTTTTTT,CASSLDWERGTAGELFF
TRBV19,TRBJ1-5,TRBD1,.,TGTGCCAGTAGTACCGGGACAGAAAATCAGCCCCAGCATTTT,CASSTGTENQPQHF
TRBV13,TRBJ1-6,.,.,TGTGCCAGCAGCACTCATACTTATAATTCACCCCTCCACTTT,CASSTHTYNSPLHF
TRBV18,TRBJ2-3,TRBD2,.,TGTGCCAGCTCACCAATGGCTAGCGGGGGCACAGATACGCAGTATTTT,CASSPMASGGTDTQYF
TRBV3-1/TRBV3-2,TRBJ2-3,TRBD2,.,TGTGCCTCCGGGGGGGGCACTGTAGATACGCAGTATTTT,CASGGGTVDTQYF
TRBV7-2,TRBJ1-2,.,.,TGTGCCAGCACCCCTTACCGAGACAGCCACTATGGCTACACCTTC,CASTPYRDSHYGYTF
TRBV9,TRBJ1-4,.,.,TGTGCCAGCAGCCGAGACAGAGCCGAAAAACTGTTTTTT,CASSRDRAEKLFF